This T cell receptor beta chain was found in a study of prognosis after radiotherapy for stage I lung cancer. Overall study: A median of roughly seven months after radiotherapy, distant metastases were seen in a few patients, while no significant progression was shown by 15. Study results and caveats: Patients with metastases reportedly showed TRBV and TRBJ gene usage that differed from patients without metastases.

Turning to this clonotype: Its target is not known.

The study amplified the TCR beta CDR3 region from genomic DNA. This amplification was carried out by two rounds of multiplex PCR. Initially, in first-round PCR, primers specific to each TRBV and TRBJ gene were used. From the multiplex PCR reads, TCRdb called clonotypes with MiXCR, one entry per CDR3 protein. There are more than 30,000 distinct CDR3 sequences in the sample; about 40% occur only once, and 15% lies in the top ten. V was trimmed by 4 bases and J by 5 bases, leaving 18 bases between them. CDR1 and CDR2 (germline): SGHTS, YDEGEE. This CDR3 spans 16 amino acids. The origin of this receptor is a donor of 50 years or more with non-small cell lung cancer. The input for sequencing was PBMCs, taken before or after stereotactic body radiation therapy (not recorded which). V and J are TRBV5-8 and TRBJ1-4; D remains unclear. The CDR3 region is CASSPAASGTNEKLFF. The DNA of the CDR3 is TGTGCCAGCAGCCCCGCTGCCAGCGGAACAAATGAAAAACTGTTTTTT.